Below, 4 T cell receptor beta chains from the same sample are listed, as sequenced in a study of blood T cell repertoires in COVID-19. Measured with immunoSEQ multiplex PCR; TCRdb has only the in-frame clones, and not every one. Among 170,000 or so clones listed, around 84% were seen once. Input material: peripheral blood. The source of these receptors is a man aged 45 to 65 with active or convalescent COVID-19.

The chain uses TRBV6-1 and TRBJ2-4; 9 positions agree with TRBD2. Germline assignment: CDR1 MNHNS and CDR2 SASEGT. The CDR3 has 17 residues. V lost 3 bases, J lost 2 bases, and 8 bases stayed unmatched. The CDR3 region is CASSDFSGSFTKNIQYF. Here the CDR3 DNA reads TGTGCCAGCAGTGATTTTAGCGGGAGCTTTACCAAAAACATTCAGTACTTC.

The chain is built from TRBV9 and TRBJ2-3; D possibly corresponds to TRBD2 (5 bases). The CDR3 is 14 residues long. CDR1 and CDR2 from the germline V gene are SGDLS and YYNGEE. Between the trimmed V and J ends, which lost 2 bases and 0 bases, there was a span of 7 bases. This CDR3 reads CASSVRTSTDTQYF. The DNA for the CDR3 is TGTGCCAGCAGCGTCCGGACTAGCACAGATACGCAGTATTTT.

The V gene is TRBV25-1, the J gene TRBJ1-2, with 9 bases matching TRBD1. Germline assignment: CDR1 MGHDK and CDR2 SYGVNS. Trimming at V came to 4 bases and at J to 8 bases, leaving 5 bases not matched to a gene. The CDR3 is 13 residues long. The CDR3 sequence is CASSAWTGAGYTF. DNA for the CDR3: TGTGCCAGCAGTGCCTGGACAGGGGCCGGCTACACCTTC.

V usage is TRBV7-9 and J usage is TRBJ1-5; TRBD1 matches 7 bases. CDR3 length equals 15 residues. V lost 0 bases to trimming and J lost 2 bases; unmatched junction nucleotides: 1. Per germline, CDR1 SEHNR and CDR2 FQNEAQ (reference sequence). CDR3 sequence: CASSLAGGGNQPQHF. In DNA form, the CDR3 reads TGTGCCAGCAGCTTAGCAGGGGGCGGCAATCAGCCCCAGCATTTT.